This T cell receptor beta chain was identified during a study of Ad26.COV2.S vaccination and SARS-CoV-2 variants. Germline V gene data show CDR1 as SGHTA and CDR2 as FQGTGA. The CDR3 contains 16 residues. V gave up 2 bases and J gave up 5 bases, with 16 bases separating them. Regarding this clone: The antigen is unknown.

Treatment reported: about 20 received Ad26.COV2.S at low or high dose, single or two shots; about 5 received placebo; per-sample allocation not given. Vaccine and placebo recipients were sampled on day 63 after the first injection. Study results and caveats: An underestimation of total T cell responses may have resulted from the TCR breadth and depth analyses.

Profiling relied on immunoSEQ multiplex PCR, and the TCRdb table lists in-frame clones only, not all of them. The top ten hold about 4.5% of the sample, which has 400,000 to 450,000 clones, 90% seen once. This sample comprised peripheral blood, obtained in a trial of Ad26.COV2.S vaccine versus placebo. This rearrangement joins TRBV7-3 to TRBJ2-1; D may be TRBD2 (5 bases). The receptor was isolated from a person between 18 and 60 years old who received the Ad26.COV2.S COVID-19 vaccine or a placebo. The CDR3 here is CASSLYVTRVDNEQFF. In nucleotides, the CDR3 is TGTGCCAGCAGCTTATATGTTACGAGGGTGGACAATGAGCAGTTCTTC. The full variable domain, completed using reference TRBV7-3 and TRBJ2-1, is GAGVSQTPSNKVTEKGKYVELRCDPISGHTALYWYRQSLGQGPEFLIYFQGTGAADDSGLPNDRFFAVRPEGSVSTLKIQRTERGDSAVYLCASSLYVTRVDNEQFFGPGTRLTVL.